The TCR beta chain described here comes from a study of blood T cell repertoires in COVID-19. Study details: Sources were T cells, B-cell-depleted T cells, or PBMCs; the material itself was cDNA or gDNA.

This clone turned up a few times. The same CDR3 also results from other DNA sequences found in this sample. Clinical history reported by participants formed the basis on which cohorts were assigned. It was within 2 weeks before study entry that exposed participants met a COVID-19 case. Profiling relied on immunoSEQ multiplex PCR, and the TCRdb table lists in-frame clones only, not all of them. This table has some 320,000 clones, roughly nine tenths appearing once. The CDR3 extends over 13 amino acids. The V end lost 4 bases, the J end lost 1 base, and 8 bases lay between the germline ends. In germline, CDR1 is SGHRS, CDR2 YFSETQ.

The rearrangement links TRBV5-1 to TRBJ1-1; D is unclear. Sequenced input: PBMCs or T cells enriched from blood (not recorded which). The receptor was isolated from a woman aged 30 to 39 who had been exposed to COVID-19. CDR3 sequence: CASSLTSNTEAFF. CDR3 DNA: TGCGCCAGCAGCCTGACATCGAACACTGAAGCTTTCTTT.